Each of the 14 T cell receptor beta chains below was sequenced from the same sample in a study of memory CD4+ T cells and cytomegalovirus serostatus. Libraries were prepared by immunoSEQ multiplex PCR; TCRdb keeps only in-frame clonotypes and omits some of them. This sample has some 67,000 clones, with roughly 76% found just once. Single viable CD3+CD4+CD8-CD45RO+ cells were sorted as the memory CD4+ T cells. Sequenced: memory CD4+ T cells from blood. These receptors all come from an adult in good health and CMV-seropositive.

The sample holds many counts of this clone. CDR3 nucleotides: TGTGCCAGCAGCTTGGGGGCGGGCTTCTCTGGAAACACCATATATTTT. Its translation is CASSLGAGFSGNTIYF. The V gene is TRBV7-6, the J gene TRBJ1-3; D might be TRBD1 (6 bases). The V gene's germline CDR1 is SGHVS and CDR2 FNYEAQ. The V gene lost 3 bases and the J gene lost 0 bases, with 12 bases spanning the gap. The CDR3 runs to 16 residues. The variable domain in full, completed from reference TRBV7-6 and TRBJ1-3, reads GAGVSQSPRYKVTKRGQDVALRCDPISGHVSLYWYRQALGQGPEFLTYFNYEAQQDKSGLPNDRFSAERPEGSISTLTIQRTEQRDSAMYRCASSLGAGFSGNTIYFGEGSWLTVV.

This clone was counted only a few times. The chain links TRBV19 to TRBJ1-3, with D unclear. Germline V gives CDR1 LNHDA, CDR2 SQIVND (reference sequence). The CDR3 covers 11 residues. Trimming stripped 8 bases from V and 4 bases from J, with 6 bases between. CDR3 sequence: CASRQGNTIYF. The CDR3 DNA is TGTGCCAGTCGGCAGGGAAACACCATATATTTT.

This chain links TRBV5-1 with TRBJ1-4; D ambiguous. Trimming took 0 bases from V and 7 from J, leaving 7 bases between them. There are 13 residues in the CDR3. Germline V gene lookup returns CDR1 SGHRS and CDR2 YFSETQ. The CDR3 sequence: CASSLGQVEKLFF. CDR3 sequence (DNA): TGCGCCAGCAGCTTGGGACAAGTTGAAAAACTGTTTTTT. Drawing the rest from reference TRBV5-1 and TRBJ1-4, the complete variable domain is KAGVTQTPRYLIKTRGQQVTLSCSPISGHRSVSWYQQTPGQGLQFLFEYFSETQRNKGNFPGRFSGRQFSNSRSEMNVSTLELGDSALYLCASSLGQVEKLFFGSGTQLSVL.

This chain joins TRBV5-5 and TRBJ2-5; 15 positions match TRBD2. The V segment lost 0 bases and the J segment 9 bases; nucleotides outside the gene matches: 6. This CDR3 contains 16 residues. CDR1 is SGHKS and CDR2 is YYEKEE in the germline V gene (reference sequence). The CDR3 region is CASSLALGLAGGPQYF. CDR3 in DNA: TGTGCCAGCAGCTTGGCACTCGGACTAGCGGGGGGGCCCCAGTACTTC. Looking up the rest from reference TRBV5-5 and TRBJ2-5 gives the full variable domain: DAGVTQSPTHLIKTRGQQVTLRCSPISGHKSVSWYQQVLGQGPQFIFQYYEKEERGRGNFPDRFSARQFPNYSSELNVNALLLGDSALYLCASSLALGLAGGPQYFGPGTRLLVL.

The J gene is TRBJ2-3, the V gene TRBV7-2; the match to TRBD2 covers 9 bases. Germline values: CDR1 SGHTA, CDR2 FQGNSA. The CDR3 spans 15 residues. V shed 5 bases, J shed 4 bases, and the junction held 7 bases outside the gene matches. The CDR3 nucleotides read TGTGCCAGCAGCCGGAGCGGGGGGTTATCAGATACGCAGTATTTT. This sequence encodes CASSRSGGLSDTQYF. Supplemented by reference TRBV7-2 and TRBJ2-3, the full variable domain reads GAGVSQSPSNKVTEKGKDVELRCDPISGHTALYWYRQSLGQGLEFLIYFQGNSAPDKSGLPSDRFSAERTGGSVSTLTIQRTQQEDSAVYLCASSRSGGLSDTQYFGPGTRLTVL.

The J gene is TRBJ1-2, the V gene TRBV6-4, with unresolved D. The CDR3 is 14 amino acids. Germline assignment: CDR1 MRHNA and CDR2 SNTAGT. V was clipped by 0 bases and J by 8 bases, with 13 bases between them. DNA for the CDR3: TGTGCCAGCAGTGACTCGTTAGAGTCGGGAGGCTACACCTTC. Translated, it gives CASSDSLESGGYTF.

The V gene is TRBV30, the J gene TRBJ2-1; tentative D call: TRBD2 (5 bases). The CDR3 sequence is 14 residues long. The V gene lost 3 bases and the J gene lost 0 bases, with 9 bases spanning the gap. Germline V gene data show CDR1 as GTSNPN and CDR2 as SVGIG (reference sequence). CDR3 sequence: CAWRSGFSYNEQFF. The CDR3 nucleotides read TGTGCCTGGAGGAGCGGCTTCTCCTACAATGAGCAGTTCTTC.

The chain joins TRBV19 to TRBJ1-3; TRBD1 might be the D (6 bases). The length of the CDR3 is 15 residues. Germline V gene sequence: CDR1 LNHDA, CDR2 SQIVND (reference sequence). V lost 5 bases and J 0 bases, leaving 11 bases between the germline ends. The CDR3 protein is CASSETGSSGNTIYF. The CDR3 nucleotides read TGTGCCAGTAGTGAGACAGGAAGCTCTGGAAACACCATATATTTT. Supplemented by reference TRBV19 and TRBJ1-3, the full variable domain reads DGGITQSPKYLFRKEGQNVTLSCEQNLNHDAMYWYRQDPGQGLRLIYYSQIVNDFQKGDIAEGYSVSREKKESFPLTVTSAQKNPTAFYLCASSETGSSGNTIYFGEGSWLTVV.

V is TRBV5-1 and J is TRBJ2-2; 7 nucleotides agree with TRBD2. Germline V gives CDR1 SGHRS, CDR2 YFSETQ. CDR3 size: 14 residues. Unmatched junction bases numbered 2, after V lost 0 bases and J lost 6 bases. CDR3 in DNA: TGCGCCAGCAGCTTGGTGGCGGGGGCCGGGGAGCTGTTTTTT. It specifies CASSLVAGAGELFF.

This clone was seen more than once but under ten times. CDR3 residues: CASSLNGFSSGNTIYF. The CDR3 DNA is TGTGCCAGCAGCTTGAATGGTTTTAGCTCTGGAAACACCATATATTTT. J is TRBJ1-3 and V is TRBV5-4; D call uncertain. CDR3 length: 16 residues. The germline CDR1 and CDR2 sequences are SGHNT and YYREEE (reference sequence). Trimming shortened V by 1 base and J by 0 bases, and 11 bases separated the two germline ends.

The chain employs TRBV6-1 and TRBJ1-4, with a weak D call TRBD1 (5 bases). CDR3 size: 15 residues. Germline CDR1 is MNHNS and CDR2 is SASEGT. Trimming pared 3 bases from V and 4 bases from J, leaving 12 bases between. This CDR3 reads CASSEILGVNEKLFF. The CDR3 DNA is TGTGCCAGCAGTGAGATATTAGGGGTTAATGAAAAACTGTTTTTT.

The CDR3 region has the DNA TGTGCCATCAGTTTCCTAGACCCGATCGTTAACTATGGCTACACCTTC. Its translation: CAISFLDPIVNYGYTF. The chain couples TRBV10-3 to TRBJ1-2; D is unresolved. With 5 bases removed from V and 1 base from J, the gap between germline ends came to 17 bases. This CDR3 is 16 amino acids long. Germline CDR1 ENHRY, CDR2 SYGVKD.

In its sample, this clone was seen once. The chain carries TRBV5-4 and TRBJ2-3, with 7 positions matching TRBD2. CDR1 is SGHNT, CDR2 YYREEE, per germline (reference sequence). The CDR3 consists of 17 residues. V was clipped by 0 bases and J by 3 bases; unmatched bases: 10. The DNA for the CDR3 is TGTGCCAGCAGCTTGGTGTTAGAGTGGCGGGGGACAGATACGCAGTATTTT. Residues: CASSLVLEWRGTDTQYF.

In this sample, this clone turned up once. CDR3 loop: CASSYGNYGYTF. The CDR3 nucleotides are TGTGCCAGCAGTTACGGGAACTATGGCTACACCTTC. J is TRBJ1-2 and V is TRBV6-5; D gene uncertain. The germline V and J ends were trimmed by 2 bases and 2 bases, with 3 bases remaining between them. This CDR3 spans 12 amino acids. CDR1 and CDR2 (germline): MNHEY, SVGAGI.